The clone carrying this T cell receptor beta chain was observed many times. The sample comes from a study of human T cells and chemical hapten exposure. Overall study context: A patient group, mainly female, showed alopecia areata, totalis or universalis.

TCRdb recomputed calls from the RACE reads with MiXCR, one row per CDR3 protein. The repertoire holds 70,000 or so distinct CDR3 sequences, with approximately 10% as singletons. Time point: patch test 3, about 24 weeks after DPC sensitization. Treatment specified: therapeutic diphenylcyclopropenone sensitization with weekly scalp DPC. The germline V and J ends were trimmed by 2 bases and 7 bases, with 7 bases remaining between them. CDR3 length: 12 residues. CDR1 is SGHTA and CDR2 is FQGNSA in the germline V gene. The TCR sequence derives from a woman aged 50 to 65 with alopecia areata. Some clones in this sample may be carry-over from other donors' samples. The starting material was whole blood, obtained in connection with sensitization to the hapten diphenylcyclopropenone (DPC). This chain uses TRBV7-2 with TRBJ2-3; possible D gene TRBD2, 5 bases. CDR3 DNA sequence: TGTGCCAGCAGCTTAATAGCGAATACGCAGTATTTT. Translating gives CASSLIANTQYF. The full variable domain, its missing parts supplied by reference TRBV7-2 and TRBJ2-3, is GAGVSQSPSNKVTEKGKDVELRCDPISGHTALYWYRQSLGQGLEFLIYFQGNSAPDKSGLPSDRFSAERTGGSVSTLTIQRTQQEDSAVYLCASSLIANTQYFGPGTRLTVL.